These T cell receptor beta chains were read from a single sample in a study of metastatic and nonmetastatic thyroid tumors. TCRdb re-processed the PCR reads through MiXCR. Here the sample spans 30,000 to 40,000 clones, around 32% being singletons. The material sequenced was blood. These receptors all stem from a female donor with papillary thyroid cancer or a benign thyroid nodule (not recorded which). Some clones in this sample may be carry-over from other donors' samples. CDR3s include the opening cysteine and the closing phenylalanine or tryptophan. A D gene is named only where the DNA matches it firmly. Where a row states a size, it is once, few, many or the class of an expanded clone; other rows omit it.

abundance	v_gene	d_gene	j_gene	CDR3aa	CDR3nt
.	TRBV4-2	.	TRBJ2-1	CASSHRGVGQFF	TGTGCCAGCAGCCACAGGGGAGTGGGGCAGTTCTTC
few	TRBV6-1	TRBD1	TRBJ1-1	CASRDRARGTEAFF	TGTGCCAGCAGAGACAGGGCGAGGGGAACTGAAGCTTTCTTT
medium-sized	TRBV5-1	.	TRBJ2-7	CASSTIDRSYEQYF	TGCGCCAGCAGCACGATTGACAGGTCCTACGAGCAGTACTTC
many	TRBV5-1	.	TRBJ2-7	CASSPLRAYEQYF	TGCGCCAGCAGCCCCCTCAGGGCTTACGAGCAGTACTTC
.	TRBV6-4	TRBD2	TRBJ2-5	CASSGTSAQETQYF	TGTGCCAGCAGTGGGACTAGCGCCCAAGAGACCCAGTACTTC
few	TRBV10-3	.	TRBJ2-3	CAISEGRKSKDTQYF	TGTGCCATCAGTGAGGGACGGAAAAGCAAAGATACGCAGTATTTT
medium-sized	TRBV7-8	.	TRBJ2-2	CASSQAGSSWNTGELFF	TGTGCCAGCAGCCAGGCCGGTTCTTCGTGGAACACCGGGGAGCTGTTTTTT
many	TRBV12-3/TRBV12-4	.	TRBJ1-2	CASSLGLLIYGYTF	TGTGCCAGCAGTTTAGGATTACTGATCTATGGCTACACCTTC
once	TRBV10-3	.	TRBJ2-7	CAIILSPPATGWDAYEQYF	TGTGCCATCATTCTCTCCCCCCCAGCCACAGGGTGGGACGCGTACGAGCAGTACTTC
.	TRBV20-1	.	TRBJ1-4	CSAQDMDNEKLFF	TGCAGTGCTCAGGACATGGATAATGAAAAACTGTTTTTT